Sequencing of this T cell receptor (beta chain) was carried out in a study of shared clonotypes between healthy human individuals. This CDR3 comprises 12 residues. CDR1 MNHEY and CDR2 SVGAGI come from the germline V gene. Trimming removed 8 bases from V and 5 bases from J, with 12 bases in between. Here immunoSEQ multiplex PCR was the method, and the copy in TCRdb shows in-frame clones only, minus some. The sample gives about 2.4 million clones, 80% to 95% of which show up once; about 0.39% is in the top ten. The chain couples TRBV6-5 to TRBJ1-2; D is unclear. Sequences were obtained from naive CD4+ T cells from PBMCs. Subset meaning: CD45RA+ positively selected. The source of this sequence is a man aged 18 to 30 in good health. Some clones in this sample may be carry-over from other donors' samples. CDR3 sequence reads: CASGKRTYGYTF. CDR3 DNA sequence: TGTGCCAGCGGAAAGCGGACGTATGGCTACACCTTC.